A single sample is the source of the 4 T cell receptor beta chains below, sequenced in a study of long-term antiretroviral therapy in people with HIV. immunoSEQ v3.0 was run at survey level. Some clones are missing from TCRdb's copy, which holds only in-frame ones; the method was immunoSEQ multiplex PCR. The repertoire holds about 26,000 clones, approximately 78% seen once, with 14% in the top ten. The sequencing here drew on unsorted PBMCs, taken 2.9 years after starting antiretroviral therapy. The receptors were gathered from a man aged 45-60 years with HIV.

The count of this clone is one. CDR3 DNA sequence: TGTGCCAGCAGCTCCGGGGGGCTGGGCCAAGAGACCCAGTACTTC. Protein product: CASSSGGLGQETQYF. V usage is TRBV5-4 and J usage is TRBJ2-5, with D perhaps matching TRBD2 (7 bases). This CDR3 is 15 amino acids long. Between the trimmed V and J ends, which lost 3 bases and 1 base, there was a span of 13 bases. Germline V lookup: CDR1 SGHNT, CDR2 YYREEE (reference sequence).

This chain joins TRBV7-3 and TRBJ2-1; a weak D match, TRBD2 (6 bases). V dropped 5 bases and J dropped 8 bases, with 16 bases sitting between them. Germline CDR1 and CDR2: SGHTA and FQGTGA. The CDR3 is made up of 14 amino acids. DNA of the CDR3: TGTGCCAGCAGCCCGGGGGACGTTAGGGATGAGCAGTTCTTC. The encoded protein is CASSPGDVRDEQFF.

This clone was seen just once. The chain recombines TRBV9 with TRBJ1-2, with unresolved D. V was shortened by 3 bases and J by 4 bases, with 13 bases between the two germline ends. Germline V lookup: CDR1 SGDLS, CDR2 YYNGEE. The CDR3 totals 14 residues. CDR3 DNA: TGTGCCAGCAGCGGCAGAGAGGTCCCCTATGGCTACACCTTC. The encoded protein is CASSGREVPYGYTF.

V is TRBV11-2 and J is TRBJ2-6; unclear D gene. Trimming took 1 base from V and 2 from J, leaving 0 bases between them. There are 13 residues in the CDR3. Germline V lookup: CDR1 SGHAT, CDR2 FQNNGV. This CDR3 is CASSLAGANVLTF. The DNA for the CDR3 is TGTGCCAGCAGCTTAGCTGGGGCCAACGTCCTGACTTTC.